The 27 T cell receptor beta chains below were found in one sample sequenced in a study of blood T cell repertoires in COVID-19. The table came from immunoSEQ multiplex PCR; TCRdb's copy has only in-frame clones and leaves some out. The sample records hundreds of thousands of clones, roughly 91% being singletons. Sequencing was done on a sample of PBMCs or T cells enriched from blood (not recorded which). The receptors here all came from a woman under 40 with acute COVID-19.

The V and J genes are TRBV10-3 and TRBJ2-3, with TRBD2 identical over 7 bases. The CDR3 contains 14 residues. With 0 bases clipped from V and 6 bases from J, the junction kept 3 bases outside the gene matches. Germline V gene data show CDR1 as ENHRY and CDR2 as SYGVKD. The CDR3 DNA follows: TGTGCCATCAGTGAGTCGGGGGGGAGGGATACGCAGTATTTT. It is translated as CAISESGGRDTQYF.

The chain employs TRBV5-6 and TRBJ1-1; the D is unclear. Germline CDR1 and CDR2: SGHDT and YYEEEE. CDR3 length: 14 residues. V dropped 1 base and J dropped 1 base, with 8 bases sitting between them. The CDR3 here is CASSLLTGNTEAFF. CDR3 sequence (DNA): TGTGCCAGCAGCTTGCTCACTGGGAACACTGAAGCTTTCTTT.

CDR3 nucleotides: TGTGCCAGCTCACCACCCGGGACAGGGTGGGAAGAGACCCAGTACTTC. This sequence encodes CASSPPGTGWEETQYF. The V gene is TRBV18, the J gene TRBJ2-5; 9 nucleotides line up with TRBD1. Losses at the gene ends were 0 bases for V and 3 bases for J; bases not matched to a gene: 5. CDR1 is KGHSH and CDR2 is LQKENI in the germline V gene. This CDR3 spans 16 amino acids. Supplemented by reference TRBV18 and TRBJ2-5, the full variable domain reads NAGVMQNPRHLVRRRGQEARLRCSPMKGHSHVYWYRQLPEEGLKFMVYLQKENIIDESGMPKERFSAEFPKEGPSILRIQQVVRGDSAAYFCASSPPGTGWEETQYFGPGTRLLVL.

J is TRBJ1-5 and V is TRBV9, with 9 bases fitting TRBD1. The CDR3 spans 14 residues. The junction had 7 bases not matched to a gene; V was cut back by 6 bases and J by 6 bases. Per germline, CDR1 SGDLS and CDR2 YYNGEE. The CDR3 coding sequence is TGTGCCAGCACGGGACAGGGCGCGGTTCAGCCCCAGCATTTT. Its protein product is CASTGQGAVQPQHF.

The chain employs TRBV7-7 and TRBJ1-5; D is possibly TRBD1 (6 bases). The CDR3 spans 15 residues. The V gene lost 3 bases and the J gene lost 7 bases, with 16 bases spanning the gap. CDR1 and CDR2 from the germline V gene are SSHAT and FNYEAQ (reference sequence). The CDR3 reads CASSFIQGLGQPQHF. In nucleotides, the CDR3 is TGTGCCAGCAGCTTCATACAGGGCTTGGGGCAGCCCCAGCATTTT. The full variable domain, its missing parts supplied by reference TRBV7-7 and TRBJ1-5, is GAGVSQSPRYKVTKRGQDVTLRCDPISSHATLYWYQQALGQGPEFLTYFNYEAQPDKSGLPSDRFSAERPEGSISTLTIQRTEQRDSAMYRCASSFIQGLGQPQHFGDGTRLSIL.

Of note for this clone: Other DNA sequences in this specimen translate into the identical CDR3. The rearrangement joins TRBV11-2 to TRBJ1-3; D call uncertain. Germline lookup yields CDR1 SGHAT and CDR2 FQNNGV. The germline V and J ends were trimmed by 0 bases and 1 base, with 7 bases remaining between them. The CDR3 covers 15 residues. This CDR3 reads CASSLDRGSGNTIYF. In DNA form, the CDR3 reads TGTGCCAGCAGCTTAGATCGGGGTTCTGGAAACACCATATATTTT.

This clone has only one observation. This chain connects TRBV7-9 to TRBJ2-1; 7 bases match TRBD1. Trimming removed 5 bases from V and 9 bases from J; junction bases left unmatched: 10. Per the germline V gene, CDR1 is SEHNR and CDR2 is FQNEAQ (reference sequence). This CDR3 has 14 residues. CDR3 amino acids: CASSTSTGYVEQFF. Here the CDR3 DNA reads TGTGCCAGCAGCACTTCGACAGGGTACGTTGAGCAGTTCTTC. The whole variable domain, filled in from reference TRBV7-9 and TRBJ2-1, reads DTGVSQNPRHKITKRGQNVTFRCDPISEHNRLYWYRQTLGQGPEFLTYFQNEAQLEKSRLLSDRFSAERPKGSFSTLEIQRTEQGDSAMYLCASSTSTGYVEQFFGPGTRLTVL.

The chain employs TRBV19 and TRBJ1-1, with 8 bases that match TRBD1. Germline V lookup: CDR1 LNHDA, CDR2 SQIVND (reference sequence). This CDR3 region has 14 residues. V trimming: 5 bases; J trimming: 3 bases; junction bases outside the gene matches: 5. CDR3 region: CASSFTGGYTEAFF. As DNA, the CDR3 is TGTGCCAGTAGTTTTACAGGGGGTTACACTGAAGCTTTCTTT.

The chain couples TRBV6-5 to TRBJ2-3; D remains ambiguous. Germline loops: CDR1 MNHEY, CDR2 SVGAGI. This CDR3 is built from 15 residues. The germline V and J ends were trimmed by 0 bases and 6 bases, with 13 bases remaining between them. DNA of the CDR3: TGTGCCAGCAGTTACTCTGAGAGTTTCGGGGATACGCAGTATTTT. Protein product: CASSYSESFGDTQYF.

This sequence joins TRBV5-1 and TRBJ1-1, with D tentatively TRBD1 (6 bases). Trimming pared 0 bases from V and 1 base from J, leaving 10 bases between. The germline V gene has CDR1 SGHRS and CDR2 YFSETQ. CDR3 length: 15 residues. CDR3 loop: CASSLAATGNTEAFF. The DNA of the CDR3 is TGCGCCAGCAGCTTGGCCGCGACAGGGAACACTGAAGCTTTCTTT.

V gene TRBV27 combines with J gene TRBJ2-7, with a weak D call TRBD1 (5 bases). Between the trimmed V and J ends, which lost 5 bases and 1 base, there was a span of 15 bases. The CDR3 extends over 15 amino acids. The germline CDR1 and CDR2 sequences are MNHEY and SMNVEV (reference sequence). The CDR3 coding sequence is TGTGCCAGCAGTCAACAGGCCCGTACGTCCTACGAGCAGTACTTC. Its translation: CASSQQARTSYEQYF.

The chain couples TRBV7-8 to TRBJ2-1, with 10 bases aligning to TRBD2. Germline V lookup: CDR1 SGHVS, CDR2 FQNEAQ. V lost 5 bases and J lost 8; bases outside the gene matches: 9. This CDR3 is 15 amino acids long. CDR3 sequence reads: CASSRSGGRGYEQFF. The DNA of the CDR3 is TGTGCCAGCAGCCGTAGCGGGGGGCGAGGGTATGAGCAGTTCTTC.

This sequence joins TRBV5-1 and TRBJ1-4, with D possibly matching TRBD1 (6 bases). The CDR3 is 14 residues long. Germline V CDR1 and CDR2: SGHRS, YFSETQ. Trimming stripped 3 bases from V and 8 bases from J, with 14 bases between. For the CDR3, the DNA is TGCGCCAGCAGCTACAGGGTGGGCGCGGAAAAACTGTTTTTT. Amino acids: CASSYRVGAEKLFF.

This chain joins TRBV7-9 and TRBJ2-1, with D maybe TRBD1 (6 bases). V dropped 3 bases and J dropped 5 bases, with 11 bases sitting between them. Germline V gives CDR1 SEHNR, CDR2 FQNEAQ (reference sequence). The CDR3 has 14 amino acids. For the CDR3, the DNA is TGTGCCAGCAGCTTTACAGGGAGCAACAATGAGCAGTTCTTC. It yields the protein CASSFTGSNNEQFF.

This chain joins TRBV21-1 and TRBJ2-2; no check of the table's D call, TRBD1, against the DNA was made. TRBV21-1 is deemed a pseudogene. The CDR3 loop spans 15 amino acids. In nucleotides, the CDR3 is TGTGCCAGCAGCAAAGTCTACAGGGCCAGGGGGGAGCTGTTTTTT. Amino acids: CASSKVYRARGELFF.

V is TRBV10-1 and J is TRBJ2-5; D is perhaps TRBD1 (5 bases). The germline V gene has CDR1 WNHNN and CDR2 SYGVQD (reference sequence). This CDR3 has 13 residues. The V gene lost 6 bases and the J gene lost 4 bases, with 12 bases spanning the gap. The CDR3 sequence is CASSPQGTETQYF. The CDR3 nucleotides read TGCGCCAGCAGCCCGCAGGGTACAGAGACCCAGTACTTC.

The chain links TRBV3-1 (or the pseudogene TRBV3-2) to TRBJ2-1; no clear D. Germline V CDR1 and CDR2: LGHDT, YNNKEL (reference sequence). The CDR3 is 13 amino acids. Trimming left V 4 bases short and J 7 bases short, with 11 bases between. CDR3 DNA: TGTGCCAGCAGCCCATACAACCGAAATGAGCAGTTCTTC. Its translation: CASSPYNRNEQFF.

This chain links TRBV5-1 with TRBJ1-2; 11 bases fit TRBD1. The CDR3 is made up of 15 amino acids. CDR1 is SGHRS, CDR2 YFSETQ, per germline. With 4 bases clipped from V and 4 bases from J, the junction kept 6 bases outside the gene matches. The CDR3 coding sequence is TGCGCCAGCAGCGCGGACAGGGGGCGCATCTATGGCTACACCTTC. It specifies CASSADRGRIYGYTF. Full variable domain (missing parts from reference TRBV5-1 and TRBJ1-2): KAGVTQTPRYLIKTRGQQVTLSCSPISGHRSVSWYQQTPGQGLQFLFEYFSETQRNKGNFPGRFSGRQFSNSRSEMNVSTLELGDSALYLCASSADRGRIYGYTFGSGTRLTVV.

The chain employs TRBV28 and TRBJ1-5; 7 bases match TRBD1. J lost 2 bases, V lost 8 bases, and 6 bases had no gene match. The V gene's germline CDR1 is MDHEN and CDR2 SYDVKM. The CDR3 spans 14 residues. The CDR3 loop is CASVGGTGNQPQHF. As DNA, the CDR3 is TGTGCCAGCGTAGGAGGGACAGGCAATCAGCCCCAGCATTTT.

The CDR3 reads CASRPGNFGYTF. CDR3 DNA sequence: TGTGCCAGCAGACCCGGGAATTTTGGCTACACCTTC. The J gene is TRBJ1-2, the V gene TRBV6-5; D call uncertain. Germline V gene lookup returns CDR1 MNHEY and CDR2 SVGAGI. Trimming pared 6 bases from V and 7 bases from J, leaving 12 bases between. The length of the CDR3 is 12 residues.

This chain links TRBV25-1 with TRBJ1-6; TRBD1 might be the D (5 bases). Trimming pared 7 bases from V and 8 bases from J, leaving 12 bases between. The CDR3 runs 13 residues. The germline gives CDR1 MGHDK, CDR2 SYGVNS. As DNA, the CDR3 is TGTGCCAGCACCCCGTGGGGGGATTCACCCCTCCACTTT. Amino acid sequence: CASTPWGDSPLHF.

The rearrangement joins TRBV6-2 or TRBV6-3 to TRBJ2-1; 12 bases are shared with TRBD2. Looked up from germline, CDR1 is MNHEY and CDR2 is SVGEGT. The trim removed 2 bases at V and 10 bases at J, leaving 6 bases unmatched. The CDR3 extends over 15 amino acids. The CDR3 sequence: CASSYGLAGLREQFF. In DNA form, the CDR3 reads TGTGCCAGCAGTTACGGACTAGCGGGGCTAAGGGAGCAGTTCTTC.

V gene TRBV10-3 combines with J gene TRBJ2-7, with 8 nucleotides matching TRBD1. Germline CDR1 is ENHRY and CDR2 is SYGVKD. This CDR3 has 16 residues. J gave up 3 bases and V 0 bases, and 7 bases lay outside the gene matches. CDR3 sequence (DNA): TGTGCCATCAGTGAGTCGGGGGACAGGATGTACTACGAGCAGTACTTC. Protein sequence: CAISESGDRMYYEQYF.

This clone was found many times. This rearrangement joins TRBV14 to TRBJ2-7, with 7 bases fitting TRBD1. The CDR3 has 15 amino acids. The germline CDR1 and CDR2 sequences are SGHDN and FVKESK. Trimming took 3 bases from V and 6 from J; bases not matched to a gene: 11. This chain's CDR3 is CASSHPTGRGGEQYF. The CDR3 DNA follows: TGTGCCAGCAGCCACCCGACAGGGCGTGGTGGCGAGCAGTACTTC. Together with reference TRBV14 and TRBJ2-7, the CDR3 gives the full variable domain: EAGVTQFPSHSVIEKGQTVTLRCDPISGHDNLYWYRRVMGKEIKFLLHFVKESKQDESGMPNNRFLAERTGGTYSTLKVQPAELEDSGVYFCASSHPTGRGGEQYFGPGTRLTVT.

The chain joins TRBV2 to TRBJ2-7, with TRBD1 identical over 8 bases. The V and J ends lost 5 bases and 5 bases, in that order; junction bases with no gene match: 5. CDR3 size: 13 residues. The germline CDR1 and CDR2 sequences are SNHLY and FYNNEI. In DNA, the CDR3 is TGTGCCAGCAGTCCACAGGGGGTCGACGAGCAGTACTTC. This encodes CASSPQGVDEQYF.

The gene calls are TRBV18 and TRBJ1-1; the D is unclear. Germline CDR1 and CDR2: KGHSH and LQKENI. The length of the CDR3 is 12 residues. Trimming took off 4 bases at V and 7 bases at J, with 10 bases between the two ends. CDR3 sequence (DNA): TGTGCCAGCTCACTCAATCGGGTTGAAGCTTTCTTT. Translation gives CASSLNRVEAFF.

The rearrangement links TRBV10-3 to TRBJ1-6, with 7 nucleotides matching TRBD1. With V trimmed by 2 bases and J by 0 bases, 1 base remained unmatched. From germline, CDR1 is ENHRY and CDR2 SYGVKD. The CDR3 consists of 16 residues. The CDR3 region has the DNA TGTGCCATCAGTGAGGGGGACAGCTCCTATAATTCACCCCTCCACTTT. Encoded protein: CAISEGDSSYNSPLHF.